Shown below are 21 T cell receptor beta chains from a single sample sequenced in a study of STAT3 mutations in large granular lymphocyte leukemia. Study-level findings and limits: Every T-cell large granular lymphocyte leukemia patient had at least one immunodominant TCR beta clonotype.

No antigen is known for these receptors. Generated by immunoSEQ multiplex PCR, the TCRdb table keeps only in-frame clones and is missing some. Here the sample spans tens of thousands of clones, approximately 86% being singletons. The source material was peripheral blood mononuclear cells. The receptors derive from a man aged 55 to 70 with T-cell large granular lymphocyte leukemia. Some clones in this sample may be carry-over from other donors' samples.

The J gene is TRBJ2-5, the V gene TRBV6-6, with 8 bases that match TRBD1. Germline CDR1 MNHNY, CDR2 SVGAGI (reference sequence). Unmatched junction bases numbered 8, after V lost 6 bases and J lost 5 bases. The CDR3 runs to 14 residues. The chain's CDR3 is CASRRQGTGETQYF. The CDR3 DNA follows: TGTGCCAGCAGAAGACAGGGGACTGGGGAGACCCAGTACTTC.

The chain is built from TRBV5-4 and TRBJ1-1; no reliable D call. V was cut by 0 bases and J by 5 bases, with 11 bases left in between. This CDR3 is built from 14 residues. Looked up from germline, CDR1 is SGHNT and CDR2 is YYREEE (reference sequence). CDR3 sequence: CASSLVGGGTEAFF. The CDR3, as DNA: TGTGCCAGCAGCTTGGTAGGCGGAGGAACTGAAGCTTTCTTT.

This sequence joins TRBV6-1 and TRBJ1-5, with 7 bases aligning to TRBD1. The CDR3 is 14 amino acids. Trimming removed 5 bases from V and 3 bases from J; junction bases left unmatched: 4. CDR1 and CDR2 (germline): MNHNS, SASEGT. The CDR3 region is CASSPGQPNQPQHF. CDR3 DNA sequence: TGTGCCAGCAGTCCGGGACAGCCCAATCAGCCCCAGCATTTT.

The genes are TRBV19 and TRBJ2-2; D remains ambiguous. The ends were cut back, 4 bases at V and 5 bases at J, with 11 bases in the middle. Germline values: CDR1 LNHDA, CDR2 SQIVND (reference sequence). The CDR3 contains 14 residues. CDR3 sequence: CASSKSMWTGELFF. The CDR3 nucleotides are TGTGCCAGTAGTAAAAGCATGTGGACCGGGGAGCTGTTTTTT.

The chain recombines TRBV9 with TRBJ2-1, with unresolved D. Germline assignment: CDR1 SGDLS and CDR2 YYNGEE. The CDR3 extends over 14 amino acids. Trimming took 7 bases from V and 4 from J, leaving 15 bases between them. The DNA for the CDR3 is TGTGCCAGCGGAGTTGGATCGTTATACAATGAGCAGTTCTTC. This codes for CASGVGSLYNEQFF.

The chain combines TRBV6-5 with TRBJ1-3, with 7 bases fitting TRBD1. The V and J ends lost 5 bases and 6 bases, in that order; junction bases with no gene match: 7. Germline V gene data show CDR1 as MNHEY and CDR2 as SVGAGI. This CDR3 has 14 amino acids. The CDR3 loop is CASSRDRVINTIYF. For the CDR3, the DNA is TGTGCCAGCAGTCGTGACAGGGTGATAAACACCATATATTTT.

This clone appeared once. The CDR3 nucleotides are TGCGCCAGCAGCCAAGATGACAGGCTAGCGGTTGGGTACGAGCAGTACTTC. Its translation is CASSQDDRLAVGYEQYF. V usage is TRBV4-1 and J usage is TRBJ2-7, with TRBD2 as a possible D gene (7 bases). CDR3 length: 17 amino acids. Trimming cost V 0 bases and J 4 bases, with 19 bases left between them. CDR1 and CDR2 (germline): MGHRA, YSYEKL.

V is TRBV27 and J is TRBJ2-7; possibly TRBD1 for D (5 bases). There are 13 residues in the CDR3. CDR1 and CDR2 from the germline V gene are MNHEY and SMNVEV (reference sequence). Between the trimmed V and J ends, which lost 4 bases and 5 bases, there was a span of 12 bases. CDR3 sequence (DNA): TGTGCCAGCAGTTCGTCAACAGGCCACGAGCAGTACTTC. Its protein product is CASSSSTGHEQYF.

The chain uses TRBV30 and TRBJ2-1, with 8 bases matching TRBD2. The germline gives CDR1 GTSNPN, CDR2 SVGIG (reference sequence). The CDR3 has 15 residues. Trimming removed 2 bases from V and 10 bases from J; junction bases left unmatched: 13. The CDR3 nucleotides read TGTGCCTGGAGTCGGTCCAGCGGGAGTACCATCGAGCAGTTCTTC. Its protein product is CAWSRSSGSTIEQFF. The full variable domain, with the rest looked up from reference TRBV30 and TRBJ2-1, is SQTIHQWPATLVQPVGSPLSLECTVEGTSNPNLYWYRQAAGRGLQLLFYSVGIGQISSEVPQNLSASRPQDRQFILSSKKLLLSDSGFYLCAWSRSSGSTIEQFFGPGTRLTVL.

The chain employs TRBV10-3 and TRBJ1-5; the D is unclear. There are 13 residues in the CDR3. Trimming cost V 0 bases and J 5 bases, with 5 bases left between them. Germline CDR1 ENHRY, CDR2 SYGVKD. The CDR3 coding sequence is TGTGCCATCAGTGAGTCGGAGGATCAGCCCCAGCATTTT. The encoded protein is CAISESEDQPQHF.

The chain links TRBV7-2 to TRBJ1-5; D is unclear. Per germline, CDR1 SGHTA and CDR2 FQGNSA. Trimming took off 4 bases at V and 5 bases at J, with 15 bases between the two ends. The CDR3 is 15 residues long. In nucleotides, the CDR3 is TGTGCCAGCAGCTATCGAGGAGGCGGGGATCAGCCCCAGCATTTT. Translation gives CASSYRGGGDQPQHF.

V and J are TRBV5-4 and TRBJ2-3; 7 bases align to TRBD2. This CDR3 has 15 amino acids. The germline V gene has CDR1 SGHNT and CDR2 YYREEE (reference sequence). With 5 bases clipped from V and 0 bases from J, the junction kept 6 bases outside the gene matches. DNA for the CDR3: TGTGCCAGCAGAAACCTAGCGGCTAGCACAGATACGCAGTATTTT. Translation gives CASRNLAASTDTQYF.

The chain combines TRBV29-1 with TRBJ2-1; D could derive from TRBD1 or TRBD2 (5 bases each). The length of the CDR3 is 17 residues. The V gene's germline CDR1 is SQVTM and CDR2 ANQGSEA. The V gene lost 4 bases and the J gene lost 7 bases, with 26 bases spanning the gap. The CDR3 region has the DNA TGCAGCGTTGTAAGAGGGGAACTAGGTGCGGACCGGAATGAGCAGTTCTTC. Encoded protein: CSVVRGELGADRNEQFF.

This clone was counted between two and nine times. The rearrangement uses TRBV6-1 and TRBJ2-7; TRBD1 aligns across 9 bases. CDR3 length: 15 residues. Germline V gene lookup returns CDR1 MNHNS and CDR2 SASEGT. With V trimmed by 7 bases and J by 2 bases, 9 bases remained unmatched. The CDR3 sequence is CASNARTGVPYEQYF. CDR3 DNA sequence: TGTGCCAGCAACGCCCGGACAGGGGTCCCCTACGAGCAGTACTTC.

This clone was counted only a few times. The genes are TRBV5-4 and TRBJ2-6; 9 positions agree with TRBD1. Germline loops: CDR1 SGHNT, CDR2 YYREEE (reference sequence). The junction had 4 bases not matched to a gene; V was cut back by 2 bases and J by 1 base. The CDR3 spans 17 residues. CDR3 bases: TGTGCCAGCAGCTTAGGGACAGGGCTATCTGGGGCCAACGTCCTGACTTTC. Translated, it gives CASSLGTGLSGANVLTF.

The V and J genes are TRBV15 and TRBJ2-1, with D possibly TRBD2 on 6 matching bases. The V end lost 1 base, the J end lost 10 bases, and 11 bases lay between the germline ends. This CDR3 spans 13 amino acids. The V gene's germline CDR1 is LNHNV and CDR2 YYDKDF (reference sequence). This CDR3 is CATSRGQGGEQFF. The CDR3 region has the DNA TGTGCCACCAGCAGAGGACAAGGAGGGGAGCAGTTCTTC.

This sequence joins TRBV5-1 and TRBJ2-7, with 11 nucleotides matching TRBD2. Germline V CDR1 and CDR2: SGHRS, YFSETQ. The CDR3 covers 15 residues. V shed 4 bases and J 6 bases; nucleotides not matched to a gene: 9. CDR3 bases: TGCGCCAGCAGCCCTACTAGCGGGAGTATCCTCGAGCAGTACTTC. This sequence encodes CASSPTSGSILEQYF.

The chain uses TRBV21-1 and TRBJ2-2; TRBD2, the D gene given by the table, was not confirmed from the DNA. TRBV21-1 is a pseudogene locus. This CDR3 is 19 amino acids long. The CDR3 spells CASSKGSLTSGRRSGELFF. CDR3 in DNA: TGTGCCAGCAGCAAAGGGTCCCTGACTAGCGGGAGACGATCCGGGGAGCTGTTTTTT.

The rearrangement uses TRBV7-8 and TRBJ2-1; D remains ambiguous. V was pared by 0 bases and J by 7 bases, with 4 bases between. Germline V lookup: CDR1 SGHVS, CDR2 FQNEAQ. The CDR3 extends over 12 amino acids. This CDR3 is CASSLALNEQFF. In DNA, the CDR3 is TGTGCCAGCAGCTTAGCCTTGAATGAGCAGTTCTTC.

The CDR3, as DNA: TGTGCCAGTAGGGGGGGCGAAGTATATGGCTACACCTTC. As protein: CASRGGEVYGYTF. The V and J genes are TRBV19 and TRBJ1-2; D perhaps matches TRBD1 (6 bases). This CDR3 has 13 residues. Germline lookup yields CDR1 LNHDA and CDR2 SQIVND (reference sequence). The V and J ends lost 6 bases and 5 bases respectively, with 13 bases between them. The variable domain in full, with the rest retrieved from reference TRBV19 and TRBJ1-2, is DGGITQSPKYLFRKEGQNVTLSCEQNLNHDAMYWYRQDPGQGLRLIYYSQIVNDFQKGDIAEGYSVSREKKESFPLTVTSAQKNPTAFYLCASRGGEVYGYTFGSGTRLTVV.

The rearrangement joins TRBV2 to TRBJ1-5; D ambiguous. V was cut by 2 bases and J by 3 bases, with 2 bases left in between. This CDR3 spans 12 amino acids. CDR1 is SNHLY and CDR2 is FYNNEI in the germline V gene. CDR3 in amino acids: CASSEHNQPQHF. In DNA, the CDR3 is TGTGCCAGCAGTGAACACAATCAGCCCCAGCATTTT.